The T cell receptor (beta chain) described here comes from a study of control samples from healthy donors and cancer patients. V lost 3 bases and J 3 bases, leaving 8 bases between the germline ends. The germline CDR1 and CDR2 sequences are SGHAT and FQNNGV. The CDR3 covers 14 residues. The table came from immunoSEQ multiplex PCR; TCRdb's copy has only in-frame clones and leaves some out. This sample has about 160,000 clones, with 93% found just once. Specimen: blood. The rearrangement links TRBV11-2 to TRBJ2-2; no reliable D call. The TCR comes from a man between 18 and 35 years old in good health. CDR3 DNA: TGTGCCAGCAGCTTGAACGGACACACCGGGGAGCTGTTTTTT. Encoded protein: CASSLNGHTGELFF.